A single sample is the source of the 21 T cell receptor beta chains below, sequenced in a study of identifying expanded T cells in peripheral blood. The assay was immunoSEQ multiplex PCR, and TCRdb's table has in-frame clones only and misses some. The sample has 100,000 or so clones; about 83% are singletons. The sequenced material came from blood. The receptors originated from a person aged 18-70 years in good health.

The chain combines TRBV27 with TRBJ1-2; D is uncertain. V shed 2 bases and J shed 4 bases, with 14 bases lying between them. There are 15 residues in the CDR3. Germline CDR1 and CDR2: MNHEY and SMNVEV (reference sequence). The CDR3 loop reads CASSLGLNTRYGYTF. CDR3 DNA: TGTGCCAGCAGTTTAGGTTTGAATACTCGCTATGGCTACACCTTC.

V usage is TRBV7-9 and J usage is TRBJ2-3; TRBD1 matches at 7 bases. CDR3 length: 17 amino acids. The ends lost 5 bases at V and 2 bases at J; junction bases unmatched: 13. Germline V CDR1 and CDR2: SEHNR, FQNEAQ (reference sequence). The CDR3 DNA sequence: TGTGCCAGCAGCCCGCGAACCGGGACAGATATCACAGATACGCAGTATTTT. This gives the protein CASSPRTGTDITDTQYF.

The chain recombines TRBV4-3 with TRBJ1-1; 7 bases agree with TRBD1. CDR3 length: 14 amino acids. Losses at the gene ends were 6 bases for V and 7 bases for J; bases not matched to a gene: 11. Germline lookup yields CDR1 LGHNA and CDR2 YSLEER. Here the CDR3 reads CASSPGTVGVEAFF. CDR3 bases: TGCGCCAGCAGTCCCGGGACAGTGGGGGTTGAAGCTTTCTTT.

The chain carries TRBV2 and TRBJ1-5, with TRBD1 matching over 10 bases. The length of the CDR3 is 14 residues. Germline V gene sequence: CDR1 SNHLY, CDR2 FYNNEI. Unmatched junction bases numbered 5, after V lost 5 bases and J lost 7 bases. The CDR3 loop reads CASSQTGGRQPQHF. The DNA for the CDR3 is TGTGCCAGCAGTCAGACAGGGGGCAGGCAGCCCCAGCATTTT.

This clone turned up a few times. This chain links TRBV4-2 with TRBJ1-1; 10 bases align to TRBD1. J lost 11 bases, V lost 4 bases, and 4 bases had no gene match. From germline, CDR1 is LGHNA and CDR2 YNFKEQ. CDR3 length: 12 amino acids. In DNA form, the CDR3 reads TGTGCCAGCAGCCCACCGGACAGGGGGGCTTTCTTT. It codes for CASSPPDRGAFF.

The chain carries TRBV13 and TRBJ2-2, with D tentatively TRBD1 (6 bases). The CDR3 sequence is 15 residues long. Germline CDR1 PRHDT, CDR2 FYEKMQ (reference sequence). V dropped 1 base and J dropped 4 bases, with 10 bases sitting between them. CDR3: CASSLDRAGTGELFF. DNA of the CDR3: TGTGCCAGCAGCTTAGACAGGGCGGGCACCGGGGAGCTGTTTTTT.

Concerning this clone itself: The same CDR3 arises from other DNA sequences in this sample as well. This chain connects TRBV5-4 to TRBJ2-4; D unresolved. This CDR3 comprises 17 residues. CDR1 SGHNT and CDR2 YYREEE come from the germline V gene (reference sequence). V was clipped by 0 bases and J by 0 bases, with 13 bases between them. In DNA, the CDR3 is TGTGCCAGCAGCTTGGGCGGCCAGACCCTAGCCAAAAACATTCAGTACTTC. Translated, it gives CASSLGGQTLAKNIQYF.

This chain connects TRBV5-1 to TRBJ2-3; D not resolved. CDR1 is SGHRS and CDR2 is YFSETQ in the germline V gene. The CDR3 totals 16 residues. Trimming left V 0 bases short and J 4 bases short, with 15 bases between. CDR3 sequence: CASSLAAESVSDTQYF. The CDR3 region has the DNA TGCGCCAGCAGCTTGGCGGCGGAATCAGTGTCAGATACGCAGTATTTT.

This clone was seen only once. This sequence joins TRBV7-9 and TRBJ2-5; D is perhaps TRBD1 or TRBD2 (5 bases each). This CDR3 has 15 residues. V lost 6 bases and J lost 5, with 19 bases in between. Germline CDR1 and CDR2: SEHNR and FQNEAQ (reference sequence). The CDR3 region is CASSPGLRGDETQYF. CDR3 DNA: TGTGCCAGCAGTCCGGGTCTTAGAGGGGACGAGACCCAGTACTTC.

V is TRBV4-3 and J is TRBJ1-1; unclear D gene. Germline V gene data show CDR1 as LGHNA and CDR2 as YSLEER. There are 13 residues in the CDR3. V lost 2 bases and J lost 3, with 7 bases in between. The CDR3 spells CASSQSVYTEAFF. CDR3 nucleotides: TGCGCCAGCAGCCAATCAGTATACACTGAAGCTTTCTTT.

The chain couples TRBV7-9 to TRBJ1-2, with TRBD1 identical over 12 bases. CDR3 size: 19 residues. The germline V gene encodes CDR1 SEHNR and CDR2 FQNEAQ (reference sequence). Trimming took 4 bases from V and 4 from J; bases not matched to a gene: 16. The CDR3 coding sequence is TGTGCCAGCAGCTCCACTCCGGGACAGGGGGCGATCTCTGGCTATGGCTACACCTTC. The encoded protein is CASSSTPGQGAISGYGYTF.

The chain carries TRBV10-3 and TRBJ2-7; no definite D call. The germline V gene has CDR1 ENHRY and CDR2 SYGVKD. Trimming took off 2 bases at V and 3 bases at J, with 14 bases between the two ends. The CDR3 extends over 15 amino acids. The chain's CDR3 is CAISEVGQTIYEQYF. The CDR3 DNA follows: TGTGCCATCAGTGAGGTTGGCCAAACGATCTACGAGCAGTACTTC.

The gene calls are TRBV7-9 and TRBJ1-4; the D gene is possibly TRBD1 (5 bases). Trimming cost V 3 bases and J 0 bases, with 17 bases left between them. Per the germline V gene, CDR1 is SEHNR and CDR2 is FQNEAQ (reference sequence). The CDR3 consists of 18 residues. The CDR3, as DNA: TGTGCCAGCAGCTTTCCCGGCGTCAGGGCTACAACTAATGAAAAACTGTTTTTT. Translated: CASSFPGVRATTNEKLFF. Combining the CDR3 with reference TRBV7-9 and TRBJ1-4 gives the whole variable domain DTGVSQNPRHKITKRGQNVTFRCDPISEHNRLYWYRQTLGQGPEFLTYFQNEAQLEKSRLLSDRFSAERPKGSFSTLEIQRTEQGDSAMYLCASSFPGVRATTNEKLFFGSGTQLSVL.

The CDR3 region is CASSARGVLEDSNQPQHF. The CDR3 DNA follows: TGTGCCAGCTCCGCCAGGGGGGTATTAGAAGATAGCAATCAGCCCCAGCATTTT. The rearrangement links TRBV27 to TRBJ1-5, with TRBD1 identical over 7 bases. Per the germline V gene, CDR1 is MNHEY and CDR2 is SMNVEV (reference sequence). V was pared by 8 bases and J by 0 bases, with 16 bases of the junction left unmatched. The CDR3 totals 18 residues.

The rearrangement uses TRBV19 and TRBJ1-2; 7 bases align to TRBD1. The CDR3 has 18 residues. In germline, CDR1 is LNHDA, CDR2 SQIVND (reference sequence). V lost 0 bases and J lost 4; bases outside the gene matches: 14. For the CDR3, the DNA is TGTGCCAGTAGTATAGACCGTACCCGAAGGGGGCGTGGCTATGGCTACACCTTC. Protein product: CASSIDRTRRGRGYGYTF. The variable domain in full, with the rest retrieved from reference TRBV19 and TRBJ1-2, is DGGITQSPKYLFRKEGQNVTLSCEQNLNHDAMYWYRQDPGQGLRLIYYSQIVNDFQKGDIAEGYSVSREKKESFPLTVTSAQKNPTAFYLCASSIDRTRRGRGYGYTFGSGTRLTVV.

The chain links TRBV25-1 to TRBJ1-6; TRBD1 matches 9 bases. The J segment lost 9 bases and the V segment lost 3 bases, leaving 6 bases of the junction unmatched. The germline V gene encodes CDR1 MGHDK and CDR2 SYGVNS. This CDR3 contains 15 residues. This CDR3 reads CASSDPGQGGSPLHF. CDR3 nucleotide sequence: TGTGCCAGCAGTGACCCGGGACAGGGTGGTTCACCCCTCCACTTT.

In DNA form, the CDR3 reads TGTGCCAGCAGCAAAGAAGGGGGTAGTGGCACTGAAGCTTTCTTT. Protein sequence: CASSKEGGSGTEAFF. V gene TRBV6-6 combines with J gene TRBJ1-1, with D possibly TRBD1 on 6 matching bases. The CDR3 covers 15 residues. V was cut by 6 bases and J by 4 bases, with 18 bases left in between. The germline CDR1 and CDR2 sequences are MNHNY and SVGAGI (reference sequence).

The chain employs TRBV10-3 and TRBJ2-7; D is perhaps TRBD1 or TRBD2 (5 bases each). The CDR3 extends over 15 amino acids. Between the trimmed V and J ends, which lost 4 bases and 0 bases, there was a span of 13 bases. CDR1 and CDR2 (germline): ENHRY, SYGVKD. CDR3 residues: CAISAPGRSSYEQYF. CDR3 DNA: TGTGCCATCAGTGCCCCGGGACGGAGCTCCTACGAGCAGTACTTC.

The genes are TRBV12-5 and TRBJ1-4; TRBD1 matches 7 bases. With 1 base clipped from V and 12 bases from J, the junction kept 8 bases outside the gene matches. The CDR3 consists of 14 residues. Germline CDR1 is LGHNT and CDR2 is FRNRAP. The CDR3 protein is CASGLDGQVEELFF. The CDR3 bases are TGTGCTAGTGGTTTGGATGGACAGGTAGAAGAACTGTTTTTT. Full variable domain (missing parts from reference TRBV12-5 and TRBJ1-4): DARVTQTPRHKVTEMGQEVTMRCQPILGHNTVFWYRQTMMQGLELLAYFRNRAPLDDSGMPKDRFSAEMPDATLATLKIQPSEPRDSAVYFCASGLDGQVEELFFGSGTQLSVL.

This chain uses TRBV9 with TRBJ2-3; the D is unclear. The germline V and J ends were trimmed by 0 bases and 10 bases, with 0 bases remaining between them. The germline V gene has CDR1 SGDLS and CDR2 YYNGEE. The length of the CDR3 is 9 residues. CDR3 DNA sequence: TGTGCCAGCAGCGTAGCGCAGTATTTT. This translates into CASSVAQYF.

The chain links TRBV7-9 to TRBJ2-5; 7 nucleotides line up with TRBD2. Germline CDR1 is SEHNR and CDR2 is FQNEAQ (reference sequence). This CDR3 comprises 16 residues. After removal of 5 bases from V and 1 base from J, the junction contained 10 bases not matched to a gene. DNA for the CDR3: TGTGCCAGCAGCCTGTCCTGGTCGGGGGGCCAAGAGACCCAGTACTTC. Translated, it gives CASSLSWSGGQETQYF.